This TCR beta chain was identified during a study of T cell responses to AZD1222 COVID-19 vaccine. Study findings and constraints: Donor demographics were predominantly white British with a female majority; clonal diversity may be underestimated.

Points on this clone: The target antigen is unknown.

Profiling relied on immunoSEQ multiplex PCR, and the TCRdb table lists in-frame clones only, not all of them. The data hold approximately 99,000 clones, with around 84% observed a single time. Trimming shortened V by 2 bases and J by 0 bases, and 11 bases separated the two germline ends. The CDR3 loop spans 16 amino acids. The germline V gene has CDR1 MNHEY and CDR2 SMNVEV (reference sequence). The source of this sequence is an adult in good health. The sequencing used peripheral blood, collected on day 0 of AZD1222 vaccination. V usage is TRBV27 and J usage is TRBJ1-3; D is uncertain. The CDR3 DNA follows: TGTGCCAGCAGTTTAACGGTCGGCTACTCTGGAAACACCATATATTTT. It is translated as CASSLTVGYSGNTIYF.